Listed below are T cell receptor beta chains from one sample, sequenced in a study of T cell responses to AZD1222 COVID-19 vaccine. The table came from immunoSEQ multiplex PCR; TCRdb's copy has only in-frame clones and leaves some out. The table has 75,000 to 95,000 clones, 80% to 90% seen once. The sequencing used peripheral blood, collected on day 0 of AZD1222 vaccination. Every receptor here comes from an adult in good health. CDR3s include the opening cysteine and the closing phenylalanine or tryptophan. The D gene is left open where the match is weak. Rows may omit the clone size; those that give it use once, few, many or a size class.

d_gene: TRBD1; v_gene: TRBV5-4; j_gene: TRBJ1-1; abundance: NA; CDR3aa: CASSSGTGVTEAFF; CDR3nt: TGTGCCAGCAGTTCCGGGACAGGGGTCACTGAAGCTTTCTTT
d_gene: NA; v_gene: TRBV7-8; j_gene: TRBJ1-1; abundance: NA; CDR3aa: CASSAQRGPFNTEAFF; CDR3nt: TGTGCCAGCAGCGCCCAGCGAGGGCCCTTTAACACTGAAGCTTTCTTT
d_gene: TRBD1; v_gene: TRBV6-2/TRBV6-3; j_gene: TRBJ2-2; abundance: NA; CDR3aa: CASSYSTGDPTGELFF; CDR3nt: TGTGCCAGCAGTTACTCGACAGGGGATCCCACCGGGGAGCTGTTTTTT
d_gene: NA; v_gene: TRBV11-2; j_gene: TRBJ1-2; abundance: NA; CDR3aa: CASSLGGVNYGYTF; CDR3nt: TGTGCCAGCAGCTTAGGCGGGGTTAACTATGGCTACACCTTC
d_gene: NA; v_gene: TRBV7-8; j_gene: TRBJ1-1; abundance: NA; CDR3aa: CASSPLRHTEAFF; CDR3nt: TGTGCCAGCAGCCCTCTCAGACACACTGAAGCTTTCTTT
d_gene: TRBD2; v_gene: TRBV10-3; j_gene: TRBJ2-5; abundance: NA; CDR3aa: CAISEASRAGDETQYF; CDR3nt: TGTGCCATCAGTGAAGCCTCTAGGGCGGGGGACGAGACCCAGTACTTC
d_gene: TRBD1; v_gene: TRBV11-2; j_gene: TRBJ1-2; abundance: NA; CDR3aa: CASSPGQDYGYTF; CDR3nt: TGTGCCAGCAGCCCGGGACAGGACTATGGCTACACCTTC
d_gene: NA; v_gene: TRBV7-7; j_gene: TRBJ1-4; abundance: NA; CDR3aa: CASSRGATGEKLFF; CDR3nt: TGTGCTAGCAGCCGGGGGGCAACCGGTGAAAAACTGTTTTTT
d_gene: NA; v_gene: TRBV11-2; j_gene: TRBJ1-5; abundance: once; CDR3aa: CASSSRVGPQHF; CDR3nt: TGTGCCAGCAGCTCCCGGGTGGGGCCCCAGCATTTT
d_gene: NA; v_gene: TRBV18; j_gene: TRBJ1-1; abundance: NA; CDR3aa: CASSPGTQNTEAFF; CDR3nt: TGTGCCAGCTCACCAGGGACACAAAACACTGAAGCTTTCTTT
d_gene: NA; v_gene: TRBV7-9; j_gene: TRBJ1-2; abundance: once; CDR3aa: CASSFRSGDGYTF; CDR3nt: TGTGCCAGCAGCTTTCGTTCTGGGGATGGCTACACCTTC
d_gene: TRBD1; v_gene: TRBV2; j_gene: TRBJ1-2; abundance: NA; CDR3aa: CASSRDREGYTF; CDR3nt: TGTGCCAGCAGTCGCGACAGGGAGGGCTACACCTTC
d_gene: NA; v_gene: TRBV7-2; j_gene: TRBJ2-1; abundance: NA; CDR3aa: CASSPTPRGYYNEQFF; CDR3nt: TGTGCCAGCAGCCCAACCCCACGGGGATACTACAATGAGCAGTTCTTC
d_gene: NA; v_gene: TRBV18; j_gene: TRBJ2-2; abundance: NA; CDR3aa: CASSPQENTGELFF; CDR3nt: TGTGCCAGCTCACCGCAGGAAAACACCGGGGAGCTGTTTTTT
d_gene: TRBD2; v_gene: TRBV7-2; j_gene: TRBJ2-7; abundance: NA; CDR3aa: CASSFGSLAGVKQYF; CDR3nt: TGTGCCAGCAGCTTCGGATCCCTAGCGGGGGTAAAGCAGTACTTC
d_gene: NA; v_gene: TRBV7-9; j_gene: TRBJ2-7; abundance: NA; CDR3aa: CASSPSNEQYF; CDR3nt: TGTGCCAGCAGCCCCTCGAACGAGCAGTACTTC
d_gene: NA; v_gene: TRBV4-3; j_gene: TRBJ1-6; abundance: few; CDR3aa: CASSPMAGEGSPLHF; CDR3nt: TGCGCCAGCAGCCCGATGGCAGGGGAGGGTTCACCCCTCCACTTT
d_gene: TRBD1; v_gene: TRBV6-5; j_gene: TRBJ1-5; abundance: NA; CDR3aa: CASRGQGFQPQHF; CDR3nt: TGTGCCAGCAGAGGACAGGGGTTTCAGCCCCAGCATTTT
d_gene: NA; v_gene: TRBV10-3; j_gene: TRBJ1-5; abundance: NA; CDR3aa: CAILAGAQSNQPQHF; CDR3nt: TGTGCCATACTAGCGGGAGCACAAAGCAATCAGCCCCAGCATTTT
d_gene: NA; v_gene: TRBV3-1/TRBV3-2; j_gene: TRBJ1-2; abundance: NA; CDR3aa: CASSLALDAYTF; CDR3nt: TGTGCCAGCAGCCTGGCCCTAGATGCCTACACCTTC
d_gene: NA; v_gene: TRBV6-5; j_gene: TRBJ1-6; abundance: NA; CDR3aa: CASTPGTLNSPLHF; CDR3nt: TGTGCCAGCACGCCAGGGACCCTTAATTCACCCCTCCACTTT
d_gene: TRBD1; v_gene: TRBV19; j_gene: TRBJ1-2; abundance: NA; CDR3aa: CASSRSNAGGAHGYTF; CDR3nt: TGTGCCAGTAGTAGATCGAATGCAGGGGGGGCTCATGGCTACACCTTC
d_gene: NA; v_gene: TRBV6-2/TRBV6-3; j_gene: TRBJ1-1; abundance: NA; CDR3aa: CASSNWGRTEAFF; CDR3nt: TGTGCCAGCAGTAACTGGGGGAGGACTGAAGCTTTCTTT
d_gene: NA; v_gene: TRBV6-5; j_gene: TRBJ2-5; abundance: NA; CDR3aa: CASSRTHQETQYF; CDR3nt: TGTGCCAGTAGCCGGACCCACCAAGAGACCCAGTACTTC
d_gene: NA; v_gene: TRBV4-3; j_gene: TRBJ1-2; abundance: NA; CDR3aa: CASSQVQGSGVYGYTF; CDR3nt: TGCGCCAGCAGCCAAGTTCAAGGTTCGGGGGTCTATGGCTACACCTTC
d_gene: NA; v_gene: TRBV7-2; j_gene: TRBJ2-7; abundance: NA; CDR3aa: CASSLARGPGYF; CDR3nt: TGTGCCAGCAGCTTAGCGCGTGGGCCCGGGTACTTC
d_gene: NA; v_gene: TRBV7-2; j_gene: TRBJ2-1; abundance: NA; CDR3aa: CASRTSSYNEQFF; CDR3nt: TGTGCCAGCAGGACCAGCTCCTACAATGAGCAGTTCTTC
d_gene: NA; v_gene: TRBV9; j_gene: TRBJ2-2; abundance: NA; CDR3aa: CASSVSSQFGELFF; CDR3nt: TGTGCCAGCAGCGTATCAAGCCAATTCGGGGAGCTGTTTTTT
d_gene: NA; v_gene: TRBV6-1; j_gene: TRBJ2-7; abundance: NA; CDR3aa: CASSEADVLVGYF; CDR3nt: TGTGCCAGCAGTGAAGCCGACGTCCTTGTGGGGTACTTC
d_gene: TRBD1; v_gene: TRBV19; j_gene: TRBJ1-5; abundance: NA; CDR3aa: CAGSDRVNQPQHF; CDR3nt: TGTGCCGGATCGGACAGGGTTAATCAGCCCCAGCATTTT
d_gene: NA; v_gene: TRBV2; j_gene: TRBJ1-1; abundance: NA; CDR3aa: CASSDRVGYTEAFF; CDR3nt: TGTGCCAGCAGTGACAGGGTCGGGTACACTGAAGCTTTCTTT
d_gene: NA; v_gene: TRBV5-1; j_gene: TRBJ2-5; abundance: NA; CDR3aa: CASSLWQQETQYF; CDR3nt: TGCGCCAGCAGCTTGTGGCAGCAAGAGACCCAGTACTTC
d_gene: NA; v_gene: TRBV7-3; j_gene: TRBJ1-1; abundance: NA; CDR3aa: CASSLPGVRGAWTHEAFF; CDR3nt: TGTGCCAGCAGCCTACCAGGGGTCCGGGGCGCCTGGACCCATGAAGCTTTCTTT